These 19 T cell receptor beta chains came from one sample sequenced in a study of cytomegalovirus exposure and HLA in healthy donors. Amplification used 60 Vbeta primers and 13 Jbeta primers. TCRdb's table, derived via immunoSEQ multiplex PCR, lists solely in-frame clones and lacks some. Its table lists over 45,000 clones. The source material was PBMCs. The source of these receptors is a woman under 30 in good health and CMV-seronegative.

The chain uses TRBV27 and TRBJ1-5; D not resolved. CDR3 length: 14 amino acids. Germline assignment: CDR1 MNHEY and CDR2 SMNVEV (reference sequence). V was shortened by 0 bases and J by 6 bases, with 9 bases between the two germline ends. This CDR3 is CASSLSTAGQPQHF. The CDR3 nucleotides read TGTGCCAGCAGTTTATCGACCGCGGGTCAGCCCCAGCATTTT.

The chain links TRBV7-7 to TRBJ2-1, with D possibly TRBD2 on 6 matching bases. The CDR3 totals 17 residues. V lost 5 bases to trimming and J lost 9 bases, with 26 bases between them. Germline V gene lookup returns CDR1 SSHAT and CDR2 FNYEAQ (reference sequence). The CDR3 DNA sequence: TGTGCCAGCAGCCATGGGGCCATGGGGGGACCCCTCGGTGAGCAGTTCTTC. Encoded protein: CASSHGAMGGPLGEQFF.

The chain joins TRBV28 to TRBJ1-2; TRBD1 matches 9 bases. CDR3 length: 13 amino acids. The V gene end was trimmed by 6 bases and the J gene end by 7 bases; junction bases not matched to a gene: 6. Germline loops: CDR1 MDHEN, CDR2 SYDVKM. CDR3 region: CASSLQGALGYTF. CDR3 DNA sequence: TGTGCCAGCAGCCTACAGGGGGCGCTTGGCTACACCTTC.

The chain joins TRBV29-1 to TRBJ1-2; 7 bases are shared with TRBD1. The germline V gene encodes CDR1 SQVTM and CDR2 ANQGSEA. The CDR3 spans 15 residues. The V gene end was trimmed by 0 bases and the J gene end by 4 bases; junction bases not matched to a gene: 8. The CDR3 protein is CSVEDRSGQSYGYTF. The CDR3 DNA reads TGCAGCGTTGAAGATCGGTCGGGACAGTCCTATGGCTACACCTTC.

The chain couples TRBV6-4 to TRBJ2-1, with 15 bases lining up with TRBD2. Germline V gene data show CDR1 as MRHNA and CDR2 as SNTAGT. V lost 6 bases, J lost 7 bases, and 7 bases stayed unmatched. This CDR3 is 16 amino acids long. As DNA, the CDR3 is TGTGCCAGCAGCCAATCGGGACTAGCGGGAGGAAATGAGCAGTTCTTC. Protein: CASSQSGLAGGNEQFF.

About this clone: The sample holds other DNA sequences that translate to the same CDR3. The chain uses TRBV18 and TRBJ1-6; D remains ambiguous. Germline CDR1 is KGHSH and CDR2 is LQKENI. There are 12 residues in the CDR3. The V gene lost 6 bases and the J gene lost 9 bases, with 9 bases spanning the gap. The CDR3 loop reads CASSPTTSPLHF. The CDR3 bases are TGTGCCAGCTCCCCTACTACTTCACCCCTCCACTTT. Using reference TRBV18 and TRBJ1-6 for the parts outside the CDR3, the full variable domain is NAGVMQNPRHLVRRRGQEARLRCSPMKGHSHVYWYRQLPEEGLKFMVYLQKENIIDESGMPKERFSAEFPKEGPSILRIQQVVRGDSAAYFCASSPTTSPLHFGNGTRLTVT.

This sequence joins TRBV7-9 and TRBJ1-6; 8 bases are shared with TRBD1. V gave up 5 bases and J gave up 7 bases; unmatched junction bases: 4. Per germline, CDR1 SEHNR and CDR2 FQNEAQ (reference sequence). The CDR3 has 14 residues. CDR3 bases: TGTGCCAGCAGCCGGGGACAGGCGAATTCACCCCTCCACTTT. It translates to CASSRGQANSPLHF.

The chain recombines TRBV4-1 with TRBJ1-5, with TRBD1 as a possible D gene (6 bases). The V gene's germline CDR1 is MGHRA and CDR2 YSYEKL. This CDR3 has 19 residues. The germline V and J ends were trimmed by 1 base and 5 bases, with 24 bases remaining between them. The CDR3 nucleotides read TGCGCCAGCAGCCAAGCCCCGACCTGGACAGACGGGGGGTATCAGCCCCAGCATTTT. Protein product: CASSQAPTWTDGGYQPQHF.

The gene calls are TRBV11-3 and TRBJ2-1, with 8 bases identical to TRBD1. Trimming removed 5 bases from V and 4 bases from J; junction bases left unmatched: 7. CDR3 size: 15 residues. CDR1 and CDR2 from the germline V gene are SGHNT and YENEEA. The CDR3 bases are TGTGCCAGCAGCGTTCAGGGGGCAGGGTACAATGAGCAGTTCTTC. Protein sequence: CASSVQGAGYNEQFF.

This rearrangement joins TRBV29-1 to TRBJ2-1; tentative D call: TRBD2 (6 bases). CDR3 length: 17 amino acids. V shed 5 bases and J shed 1 base, with 21 bases lying between them. The V gene's germline CDR1 is SQVTM and CDR2 ANQGSEA. CDR3 nucleotides: TGCAGCGTTATCGGGAGTAGCTTTGGATTGTCCTACAATGAGCAGTTCTTC. This gives the protein CSVIGSSFGLSYNEQFF.

The chain combines TRBV5-4 with TRBJ2-1, with 7 bases fitting TRBD2. This CDR3 is 15 amino acids long. Germline V lookup: CDR1 SGHNT, CDR2 YYREEE (reference sequence). The trim removed 3 bases at V and 3 bases at J, leaving 6 bases unmatched. This CDR3 is CASSSAGTIYNEQFF. The CDR3 nucleotides read TGTGCCAGCAGCTCCGCCGGGACTATCTACAATGAGCAGTTCTTC.

The chain links TRBV14 to TRBJ2-3; no firm D call. This CDR3 comprises 14 residues. Germline-derived CDR1 and CDR2 are SGHDN and FVKESK. V was clipped by 5 bases and J by 0 bases, with 9 bases between them. CDR3 sequence: CASSAEISTDTQYF. The CDR3 nucleotides read TGTGCCAGCAGCGCAGAAATTAGCACAGATACGCAGTATTTT.

V is TRBV6-1 and J is TRBJ1-2; D uncertain. V lost 7 bases and J lost 6, with 12 bases in between. The CDR3 loop spans 12 amino acids. From germline, CDR1 is MNHNS and CDR2 SASEGT. The CDR3 region has the DNA TGTGCCAGCAACCGGAACGGGGATGGCTACACCTTC. It is translated as CASNRNGDGYTF.

This sequence joins TRBV5-5 and TRBJ2-5, with D unresolved. Germline assignment: CDR1 SGHKS and CDR2 YYEKEE (reference sequence). The V and J ends lost 3 bases and 0 bases respectively, with 15 bases between them. This CDR3 has 16 residues. Written as DNA, the CDR3 is TGTGCCAGCAGCTCTGGAGTACTTTCGTACCAAGAGACCCAGTACTTC. Translating it yields CASSSGVLSYQETQYF.

The chain is built from TRBV27 and TRBJ2-5; D remains ambiguous. The closer fit of TRBJ2-7 to the DNA end suggests the J call may be wrong. CDR1 is MNHEY, CDR2 SMNVEV, per germline (reference sequence). CDR3 length equals 16 residues. CDR3 in amino acids: CASSLMPPGLSYEQYF. The CDR3 DNA follows: TGTGCCAGCAGTTTGATGCCGCCAGGCTTATCCTACGAGCAGTACTTC.

V and J are TRBV6-1 and TRBJ1-2; D is possibly TRBD1 (5 bases). The CDR3 has 14 amino acids. In germline, CDR1 is MNHNS, CDR2 SASEGT. V dropped 0 bases and J dropped 6 bases, with 11 bases sitting between them. The CDR3 sequence: CASSEALGGDGYTF. In DNA form, the CDR3 reads TGTGCCAGCAGTGAAGCGCTTGGGGGGGATGGCTACACCTTC.

The chain links TRBV28 to TRBJ1-1; 7 nucleotides agree with TRBD1. The germline gives CDR1 MDHEN, CDR2 SYDVKM. This CDR3 has 14 amino acids. V shed 4 bases and J 4 bases; nucleotides not matched to a gene: 6. This CDR3 reads CASSWRGLLTEAFF. The DNA for the CDR3 is TGTGCCAGCAGTTGGAGGGGGCTCCTCACTGAAGCTTTCTTT.

This sequence joins TRBV6-1 and TRBJ1-2; D ambiguous. V lost 3 bases, J lost 2 bases, and 4 bases lay in between. The CDR3 consists of 12 residues. CDR1 and CDR2 (germline): MNHNS, SASEGT. The CDR3 sequence is CASSDSNYGYTF. The DNA for the CDR3 is TGTGCCAGCAGTGACTCGAACTATGGCTACACCTTC.

V and J are TRBV13 and TRBJ2-7; 8 nucleotides line up with TRBD1. CDR3 length equals 14 residues. Trimming cost V 5 bases and J 2 bases; bases outside gene matches: 5. Germline lookup yields CDR1 PRHDT and CDR2 FYEKMQ (reference sequence). The CDR3 spells CASSPRQGPYEQYF. In DNA, the CDR3 is TGTGCCAGCAGCCCCCGACAGGGGCCCTACGAGCAGTACTTC.